The 24 T cell receptor beta chains listed next were all sequenced from one sample in a study of vaccination effects on CD4 cells after COVID-19. TCRdb's table, derived via immunoSEQ multiplex PCR, lists solely in-frame clones and lacks some. The table lists 60,000 to 75,000 clones, around 70% of them singletons. Sequencing in the ViraFEST assay came after antigen-specific CD4+ T cells had been expanded with viral peptide pools, which were used to stimulate PBMC. With roughly 10 days of culture completed, CD4+ T cells were isolated. This individual tested PCR-positive for SARS-CoV-2 infection between March and December 2020. The antigens of these receptors remain unknown. Sequencing was performed on CD4+ T cells from PBMCs cultured with HIV peptides, taken before COVID-19 vaccination. The sample's subset: HIV-1 Nef peptide pool negative control/reference culture. The receptors come from a human donor who had a prior SARS-CoV-2 infection.

This chain connects TRBV29-1 to TRBJ2-5; D may be TRBD1 or TRBD2 (5 bases each). Trimming took 4 bases from V and 5 from J, leaving 17 bases between them. Germline loops: CDR1 SQVTM, CDR2 ANQGSEA. CDR3 length: 14 residues. CDR3: CSVGQGSVGETQYF. CDR3 nucleotides: TGCAGCGTTGGTCAGGGTAGCGTCGGGGAGACCCAGTACTTC.

V is TRBV18 and J is TRBJ1-5, with D perhaps TRBD1 (6 bases). V gave up 3 bases and J gave up 7 bases, with 16 bases separating them. CDR3 length equals 15 residues. CDR1 KGHSH and CDR2 LQKENI come from the germline V gene. The CDR3 region has the DNA TGTGCCAGCTCACCCAGGGGAGGGGCCGGGCAGCCCCAGCATTTT. Translating it yields CASSPRGGAGQPQHF.

This clone came up a few times. The chain carries TRBV16 and TRBJ1-4, with unresolved D. V was cut by 0 bases and J by 8 bases, with 16 bases left in between. The length of the CDR3 is 16 residues. Germline assignment: CDR1 KGHSY and CDR2 FQNENV. CDR3 DNA: TGTGCCAGCAGCCAATCAAAGGCAGGAGGTTGGGAAAAACTGTTTTTT. Its protein is CASSQSKAGGWEKLFF.

The chain couples TRBV6-5 to TRBJ1-3; D ambiguous. The CDR3 runs 14 residues. Germline assignment: CDR1 MNHEY and CDR2 SVGAGI. V lost 2 bases, J lost 3 bases, and 8 bases lay in between. The CDR3 is CASSYEEFGNTIYF. CDR3 DNA sequence: TGTGCCAGCAGTTACGAGGAGTTTGGAAACACCATATATTTT.

This clone was recorded a few times. The chain is built from TRBV7-8 and TRBJ2-2; 8 bases line up with TRBD2. After removal of 4 bases from V and 4 bases from J, the junction contained 8 bases not matched to a gene. Germline values: CDR1 SGHVS, CDR2 FQNEAQ. This CDR3 has 16 amino acids. The CDR3 nucleotides are TGTGCCAGCAGCTCAATAGCGGGGATCGTCACCGGGGAGCTGTTTTTT. This codes for CASSSIAGIVTGELFF.

This rearrangement joins TRBV6-5 to TRBJ2-7; D possibly corresponds to TRBD1 (7 bases). Per the germline V gene, CDR1 is MNHEY and CDR2 is SVGAGI. This CDR3 spans 14 amino acids. Deletions cut 9 bases from V and 0 bases from J, with 15 bases between. As DNA, the CDR3 is TGTGCCAGTGCCGCGGGACAGAACTCCTACGAGCAGTACTTC. Residues: CASAAGQNSYEQYF.

The rearrangement joins TRBV30 to TRBJ2-1; a possible D gene is TRBD2 (6 bases). Germline lookup yields CDR1 GTSNPN and CDR2 SVGIG (reference sequence). CDR3 length equals 12 residues. Trimming took 5 bases from V and 3 from J, leaving 8 bases between them. For the CDR3, the DNA is TGTGCCTGGGCGGGAAACTACAATGAGCAGTTCTTC. Its translation: CAWAGNYNEQFF.

The chain employs TRBV2 and TRBJ1-4; the D gene is possibly TRBD1 (5 bases). V was cut by 7 bases and J by 14 bases, with 17 bases left in between. The CDR3 covers 12 residues. The germline gives CDR1 SNHLY, CDR2 FYNNEI. The CDR3 reads CASTEDAGWLFF. The CDR3 DNA follows: TGTGCCAGCACCGAAGACGCAGGGTGGCTGTTTTTT. Combining the CDR3 with reference TRBV2 and TRBJ1-4 gives the whole variable domain EPEVTQTPSHQVTQMGQEVILRCVPISNHLYFYWYRQILGQKVEFLVSFYNNEISEKSEIFDDQFSVERPDGSNFTLKIRSTKLEDSAMYFCASTEDAGWLFFGSGTQLSVL.

V and J are TRBV2 and TRBJ2-3; D remains unclear. V lost 5 bases, J lost 1 base, and 13 bases lay in between. CDR3 length: 15 residues. Germline CDR1 reads SNHLY; CDR2 reads FYNNEI. CDR3 loop: CASSQVGWGTDTQYF. CDR3 DNA: TGTGCCAGCAGTCAGGTGGGGTGGGGCACAGATACGCAGTATTTT.

The chain has TRBV9 and TRBJ2-2; 14 bases are a match to TRBD2. This CDR3 contains 19 residues. The germline gives CDR1 SGDLS, CDR2 YYNGEE. V trimming: 0 bases; J trimming: 3 bases; junction bases outside the gene matches: 7. CDR3 bases: TGTGCCAGCAGCGTAGACCCGGGACTAGCGGGGGCCTACACCGGGGAGCTGTTTTTT. This encodes CASSVDPGLAGAYTGELFF.

This chain connects TRBV12-3 or TRBV12-4 to TRBJ1-2, with a tentative D call TRBD1 (6 bases). This CDR3 spans 13 amino acids. Trimming shortened V by 4 bases and J by 5 bases, and 11 bases separated the two germline ends. Here the CDR3 reads CASSYRQGYGYTF. The CDR3 nucleotides are TGTGCCAGCAGTTACCGGCAGGGGTATGGCTACACCTTC.

This clone showed up just a few times. The rearrangement uses TRBV6-5 and TRBJ1-1; D uncertain. Germline CDR1 MNHEY, CDR2 SVGAGI. V shed 7 bases and J shed 1 base, with 13 bases lying between them. The CDR3 runs 14 residues. In DNA form, the CDR3 reads TGTGCCAGCACATTTTTACAAACGAACACTGAAGCTTTCTTT. Its protein product is CASTFLQTNTEAFF.

This clone was observed a few times. The chain carries TRBV27 and TRBJ1-3; D unresolved. The CDR3 totals 15 residues. Trimming stripped 0 bases from V and 0 bases from J, with 6 bases between. Germline V gene data show CDR1 as MNHEY and CDR2 as SMNVEV (reference sequence). The CDR3 DNA sequence: TGTGCCAGCAGTTTATCGGGGTTCTCTGGAAACACCATATATTTT. This encodes CASSLSGFSGNTIYF.

The genes are TRBV4-3 and TRBJ1-2, with D hard to call. The germline CDR1 and CDR2 sequences are LGHNA and YSLEER. The CDR3 sequence is 15 residues long. V lost 0 bases, J lost 3 bases, and 11 bases lay in between. The DNA of the CDR3 is TGCGCCAGCAGCCAAGAGACAAGGGTTTACTATGGCTACACCTTC. It specifies CASSQETRVYYGYTF.

The chain joins TRBV2 to TRBJ1-4; a possible D gene is TRBD1 (5 bases). Germline V gene lookup returns CDR1 SNHLY and CDR2 FYNNEI. Trimming cost V 0 bases and J 8 bases, with 10 bases left between them. This CDR3 contains 14 residues. The CDR3: CASSEALRGEKLFF. The CDR3 DNA sequence: TGTGCCAGCAGTGAAGCGCTTCGGGGGGAAAAACTGTTTTTT. Supplemented by reference TRBV2 and TRBJ1-4, the full variable domain reads EPEVTQTPSHQVTQMGQEVILRCVPISNHLYFYWYRQILGQKVEFLVSFYNNEISEKSEIFDDQFSVERPDGSNFTLKIRSTKLEDSAMYFCASSEALRGEKLFFGSGTQLSVL.

The chain uses TRBV5-1 and TRBJ2-1; 10 positions match TRBD2. The V gene end was trimmed by 1 base and the J gene end by 0 bases; junction bases not matched to a gene: 10. The CDR3 sequence is 19 residues long. The germline V gene encodes CDR1 SGHRS and CDR2 YFSETQ. The CDR3 is CASSLRASGGPSSYNEQFF. The CDR3 bases are TGCGCCAGCAGCTTGCGCGCTAGCGGGGGCCCGAGCTCCTACAATGAGCAGTTCTTC.

V gene TRBV12-3 or TRBV12-4 combines with J gene TRBJ1-4; D is perhaps TRBD1 (5 bases). This CDR3 has 13 amino acids. V lost 6 bases, J lost 8 bases, and 13 bases lay in between. In DNA, the CDR3 is TGTGCCAGCAGGCAGGGTTACGGCGAAAAACTGTTTTTT. Its protein product is CASRQGYGEKLFF.

J is TRBJ1-1 and V is TRBV6-6; D perhaps matches TRBD1 (6 bases). The CDR3 contains 15 residues. Trimming removed 8 bases from V and 1 base from J, with 17 bases in between. The germline gives CDR1 MNHNY, CDR2 SVGAGI (reference sequence). The CDR3 bases are TGTGCCAGCGTAGGCCACCAGACAGGGAACACTGAAGCTTTCTTT. Its translation: CASVGHQTGNTEAFF.

The chain is built from TRBV6-5 and TRBJ2-7; D remains ambiguous. This CDR3 contains 13 residues. CDR1 is MNHEY, CDR2 SVGAGI, per germline. Trimming removed 0 bases from V and 5 bases from J, with 8 bases in between. The CDR3 nucleotides read TGTGCCAGCAGTTACTCGGGGAACAACGAGCAGTACTTC. Protein product: CASSYSGNNEQYF.

The chain couples TRBV30 to TRBJ2-6, with a weak D call TRBD2 (6 bases). The germline gives CDR1 GTSNPN, CDR2 SVGIG (reference sequence). The CDR3 runs 13 residues. The V end lost 5 bases, the J end lost 1 base, and 6 bases lay between the germline ends. The DNA for the CDR3 is TGTGCCTGGGGGGGGTCTGGGGCCAACGTCCTGACTTTC. This encodes CAWGGSGANVLTF.

The chain couples TRBV3-1 (or the pseudogene TRBV3-2) to TRBJ1-4; D gene ambiguous. Germline CDR1 reads LGHDT; CDR2 reads YNNKEL (reference sequence). The V gene lost 4 bases and the J gene lost 8 bases, with 11 bases spanning the gap. This CDR3 spans 13 amino acids. The CDR3 loop is CASSRSSREKLFF. The CDR3, as DNA: TGTGCCAGCAGCCGAAGTTCTCGGGAAAAACTGTTTTTT.

The V call is TRBV7-2, the J call TRBJ2-4, with 13 bases lining up with TRBD2. CDR3 length equals 17 residues. CDR1 is SGHTA, CDR2 FQGNSA, per germline. The J segment lost 3 bases and the V segment lost 4 bases, leaving 6 bases of the junction unmatched. The CDR3 DNA reads as TGTGCCAGCAGCTCCGGACTAGCGGGGGCCCTCAAAAACATTCAGTACTTC. Translation: CASSSGLAGALKNIQYF.

The V and J genes are TRBV30 and TRBJ2-5, with 8 bases that match TRBD1. Per germline, CDR1 GTSNPN and CDR2 SVGIG (reference sequence). CDR3 length: 16 amino acids. With V trimmed by 1 base and J by 5 bases, 12 bases remained unmatched. CDR3 in DNA: TGTGCCTGGAGTGAAATGACAGGGGTCTTCGACGAGACCCAGTACTTC. Its protein product is CAWSEMTGVFDETQYF.

This chain uses TRBV7-9 with TRBJ2-1; 14 bases match TRBD2. V gave up 10 bases and J gave up 8 bases; unmatched junction bases: 4. Germline loops: CDR1 SEHNR, CDR2 FQNEAQ (reference sequence). This CDR3 is 13 amino acids long. The CDR3 sequence is CATGLAGADEQFF. DNA for the CDR3: TGTGCCACGGGACTAGCGGGAGCCGATGAGCAGTTCTTC.